One sample yielded the 30 T cell receptor beta chains listed below, sequenced in a study of cytomegalovirus exposure and HLA in healthy donors. PCR employed 60 Vbeta and 13 Jbeta primers. Only in-frame clones appear in the TCRdb table, and some are missing; sequencing was by immunoSEQ multiplex PCR. The sample consists of over 100,000 clones, 70% to 80% of them appearing once. The sequencing input was PBMCs. These receptor sequences come from a female donor in good health and CMV-seronegative.

J is TRBJ2-3 and V is TRBV5-1; 7 nucleotides agree with TRBD1. CDR3 size: 16 residues. Germline V gene sequence: CDR1 SGHRS, CDR2 YFSETQ. J lost 3 bases, V lost 0 bases, and 7 bases had no gene match. CDR3 nucleotide sequence: TGCGCCAGCAGCTTGGGAGACAGGGTGCAAACAGATACGCAGTATTTT. Its protein is CASSLGDRVQTDTQYF.

The chain has TRBV5-1 and TRBJ2-7, with 9 bases lining up with TRBD1. Looked up from germline, CDR1 is SGHRS and CDR2 is YFSETQ. J lost 11 bases, V lost 7 bases, and 13 bases had no gene match. This CDR3 is 13 amino acids long. The CDR3 protein is CASSTGGGYTEYF. CDR3 nucleotides: TGCGCCAGCTCGACAGGGGGGGGATACACCGAGTACTTC.

The chain links TRBV4-2 to TRBJ2-5, with a tentative D call TRBD1 (6 bases). In germline, CDR1 is LGHNA, CDR2 YNFKEQ. The ends were cut back, 1 base at V and 5 bases at J, with 14 bases in the middle. CDR3 size: 15 residues. CDR3 residues: CASSQGTAQSETQYF. DNA of the CDR3: TGTGCCAGCAGCCAAGGGACAGCTCAGTCGGAGACCCAGTACTTC.

A remark on this clone: Germline is not matched at one junction end, which may reflect a read error. V usage is TRBV10-3 and J usage is TRBJ1-4, with 9 nucleotides matching TRBD1. The CDR3 is made up of 12 amino acids. Germline loops: CDR1 ENHRY, CDR2 SYGVKD. The CDR3 nucleotides are TGTGCCATCAGTGAGCCAGGGACAGGGAAGCTATTT. Translating gives CAISEPGTGKLF.

With regard to this clone: This sample includes further DNA sequences coding for the same CDR3. The chain recombines TRBV9 with TRBJ1-1; D remains ambiguous. The CDR3 contains 14 residues. Germline assignment: CDR1 SGDLS and CDR2 YYNGEE. The V gene lost 2 bases and the J gene lost 0 bases, with 8 bases spanning the gap. The CDR3 region has the DNA TGTGCCAGCAGCGTTTCGGGGATGAACACTGAAGCTTTCTTT. Its protein product is CASSVSGMNTEAFF.

The chain is built from TRBV6-1 and TRBJ2-7; perhaps TRBD2 as D (5 bases). Deletions cut 2 bases from V and 2 bases from J, with 13 bases between. This CDR3 comprises 15 residues. Germline V gene sequence: CDR1 MNHNS, CDR2 SASEGT. CDR3 loop: CASSEPAGSTYEQYF. CDR3 DNA sequence: TGTGCCAGCAGTGAACCCGCGGGTAGTACCTACGAGCAGTACTTC.

The chain combines TRBV28 with TRBJ2-1, with TRBD2 matching over 11 bases. The V gene's germline CDR1 is MDHEN and CDR2 SYDVKM. The V and J ends lost 6 bases and 9 bases, in that order; junction bases with no gene match: 10. This CDR3 comprises 15 residues. CDR3 coding DNA: TGTGCCAGCAGCCCTAGACTAGCGGGAAAGGGTGAGCAGTTCTTC. Translation: CASSPRLAGKGEQFF.

V is TRBV6-4 and J is TRBJ2-7, with D perhaps matching TRBD2 (6 bases). CDR1 and CDR2 (germline): MRHNA, SNTAGT. This CDR3 is 16 amino acids long. V lost 3 bases and J 4 bases, leaving 19 bases between the germline ends. CDR3 residues: CASSEGVPTRLYEQYF. The CDR3 DNA sequence: TGTGCCAGCAGTGAGGGGGTCCCGACTAGATTGTACGAGCAGTACTTC.

This clone was observed a handful of times. The chain combines TRBV6-6 with TRBJ2-1, with D perhaps TRBD2 (6 bases). The germline CDR1 and CDR2 sequences are MNHNY and SVGAGI (reference sequence). V lost 4 bases, J lost 8 bases, and 21 bases lay in between. This CDR3 comprises 16 residues. CDR3 nucleotide sequence: TGTGCCAGCAGTTCCGAGACTAGTTTAATCGGGGATGAGCAGTTCTTC. Protein: CASSSETSLIGDEQFF.

The genes are TRBV27 and TRBJ2-7; TRBD1 might be the D (6 bases). The CDR3 extends over 14 amino acids. V was pared by 4 bases and J by 3 bases, with 13 bases between. The germline gives CDR1 MNHEY, CDR2 SMNVEV (reference sequence). CDR3 loop: CASSSWDNYYEQYF. The DNA of the CDR3 is TGTGCCAGCAGTTCATGGGACAACTACTACGAGCAGTACTTC.

The V call is TRBV27, the J call TRBJ2-5; 8 bases agree with TRBD2. The V gene's germline CDR1 is MNHEY and CDR2 SMNVEV (reference sequence). The CDR3 totals 16 residues. The ends lost 4 bases at V and 2 bases at J; junction bases unmatched: 9. CDR3 amino acids: CASSSSGGLQQETQYF. The CDR3 DNA reads as TGTGCCAGCAGTTCGTCGGGGGGGCTGCAACAAGAGACCCAGTACTTC.

The sample holds one count of this clone. This rearrangement joins TRBV10-1 to TRBJ2-5, with D perhaps TRBD1 (5 bases). The tail of the sequence fits TRBJ2-7 better, so the J call may be wrong. Germline V CDR1 and CDR2: WNHNN, SYGVQD (reference sequence). The CDR3 totals 14 residues. The CDR3 nucleotides are TGCGCCAGCAGTGAGTCTAGGGGAAGCTACGAGCAGTACTTC. Translation gives CASSESRGSYEQYF.

This clone came up a few times. The chain recombines TRBV11-2 with TRBJ1-1; weak D call: TRBD1 (6 bases). Per germline, CDR1 SGHAT and CDR2 FQNNGV. Trimming took 5 bases from V and 5 from J, leaving 15 bases between them. The CDR3 is 14 residues long. In DNA form, the CDR3 reads TGTGCCAGCAGCCTATTTTACCAGGGGACTGAAGCTTTCTTT. Amino acids: CASSLFYQGTEAFF.

In DNA, the CDR3 is TGTGCCAGCAGCTTTCCGGAGGGGGCCAAAAACATTCAGTACTTC. Residues: CASSFPEGAKNIQYF. The rearrangement uses TRBV5-4 and TRBJ2-4; D possibly corresponds to TRBD2 (6 bases). In germline, CDR1 is SGHNT, CDR2 YYREEE (reference sequence). The CDR3 is made up of 15 amino acids. V was pared by 2 bases and J by 1 base, with 10 bases between.

The chain links TRBV28 to TRBJ1-1, with D unclear. The V gene lost 5 bases and the J gene lost 1 base, with 11 bases spanning the gap. Germline lookup yields CDR1 MDHEN and CDR2 SYDVKM. CDR3 length: 14 residues. The CDR3 DNA follows: TGTGCCAGCAGTCTTGAGCTACGGAACACTGAAGCTTTCTTT. Protein: CASSLELRNTEAFF.

This sequence joins TRBV28 and TRBJ1-5; D is perhaps TRBD1 (6 bases). Germline loops: CDR1 MDHEN, CDR2 SYDVKM. The V end was cut by 3 bases, the J end by 3 bases, with 9 bases between. This CDR3 has 14 amino acids. CDR3 coding DNA: TGTGCCAGCAGTTTCGGACAGATCAATCAGCCCCAGCATTTT. Its protein product is CASSFGQINQPQHF.

This clone was recorded a few times. This chain connects TRBV9 to TRBJ1-2; 7 nucleotides agree with TRBD1. This CDR3 contains 15 residues. Germline CDR1 SGDLS, CDR2 YYNGEE. V lost 3 bases and J lost 3; bases outside the gene matches: 8. CDR3 nucleotides: TGTGCCAGCAGCGCTACCCGGGACAGCGACTATGGCTACACCTTC. Protein sequence: CASSATRDSDYGYTF.

J is TRBJ2-3 and V is TRBV9; possibly TRBD2 for D (5 bases). V lost 5 bases and J lost 1, with 14 bases in between. Germline CDR1 reads SGDLS; CDR2 reads YYNGEE. This CDR3 is built from 15 residues. The CDR3 DNA sequence: TGTGCCAGCAGGGTGCCGAGGGTTTGCACAGATACGCAGTATTTT. This encodes CASRVPRVCTDTQYF.

This rearrangement joins TRBV27 to TRBJ2-1, with D unresolved. With 4 bases removed from V and 0 bases from J, the gap between germline ends came to 4 bases. CDR3 length: 13 residues. Per the germline V gene, CDR1 is MNHEY and CDR2 is SMNVEV (reference sequence). The CDR3 bases are TGTGCCAGCAGTTACAGCTCCTACAATGAGCAGTTCTTC. Amino acid sequence: CASSYSSYNEQFF.

The V call is TRBV29-1, the J call TRBJ1-5, with D tentatively TRBD1 (5 bases). Germline lookup yields CDR1 SQVTM and CDR2 ANQGSEA. The CDR3 covers 13 residues. Trimming stripped 6 bases from V and 1 base from J, with 10 bases between. In nucleotides, the CDR3 is TGCAGCGTCCAGGAGGGGAGCAATCAGCCCCAGCATTTT. It yields the protein CSVQEGSNQPQHF.

The genes are TRBV5-1 and TRBJ2-1; 16 nucleotides match TRBD2. There are 17 residues in the CDR3. The V gene's germline CDR1 is SGHRS and CDR2 YFSETQ. The ends lost 0 bases at V and 9 bases at J; junction bases unmatched: 6. For the CDR3, the DNA is TGCGCCAGCAGCTTGGGGGGACTAGCGGGAGGGCGGGGTGAGCAGTTCTTC. This translates into CASSLGGLAGGRGEQFF.

About this clone: Other nucleotide sequences in the sample specify the same CDR3. The chain links TRBV11-2 to TRBJ1-1; no firm D call. V was cut by 0 bases and J by 0 bases, with 8 bases left in between. This CDR3 has 15 amino acids. CDR1 SGHAT and CDR2 FQNNGV come from the germline V gene. This CDR3 reads CASSLDPSVNTEAFF. In DNA form, the CDR3 reads TGTGCCAGCAGCTTAGATCCCTCTGTGAACACTGAAGCTTTCTTT. The variable domain in full, completed from reference TRBV11-2 and TRBJ1-1, reads EAGVAQSPRYKIIEKRQSVAFWCNPISGHATLYWYQQILGQGPKLLIQFQNNGVVDDSQLPKDRFSAERLKGVDSTLKIQPAKLEDSAVYLCASSLDPSVNTEAFFGQGTRLTVV.

The genes are TRBV5-1 and TRBJ1-2; TRBD1 matches at 7 bases. Looked up from germline, CDR1 is SGHRS and CDR2 is YFSETQ. There are 15 residues in the CDR3. V was pared by 2 bases and J by 4 bases, with 8 bases of the junction left unmatched. CDR3 sequence reads: CASSLATGKSYGYTF. The CDR3 bases are TGCGCCAGCAGCTTAGCGACAGGGAAAAGCTATGGCTACACCTTC.

This rearrangement joins TRBV4-3 to TRBJ2-1; TRBD2 agrees at 14 bases. CDR3 size: 16 residues. V shed 4 bases and J 7 bases; nucleotides not matched to a gene: 6. From germline, CDR1 is LGHNA and CDR2 YSLEER. In DNA form, the CDR3 reads TGCGCCAGCAGCCCCGGGGGACTAGCGGGAGTTAATGAGCAGTTCTTC. Residues: CASSPGGLAGVNEQFF.

The genes are TRBV7-9 and TRBJ2-1, with 8 bases identical to TRBD2. Per germline, CDR1 SEHNR and CDR2 FQNEAQ (reference sequence). The CDR3 covers 14 residues. V lost 0 bases and J lost 11; bases outside the gene matches: 6. The CDR3 nucleotides read TGTGCCAGCAGCTTAGCGTCGGGACTAGGAAAGCAGTTCTTC. Its translation: CASSLASGLGKQFF.

This clone was recorded once. This chain joins TRBV4-3 and TRBJ2-6; D gene unclear. The CDR3 has 16 amino acids. The ends were cut back, 0 bases at V and 0 bases at J, with 6 bases in the middle. Looked up from germline, CDR1 is LGHNA and CDR2 is YSLEER. The CDR3 nucleotides are TGCGCCAGCAGCCAAGATTTCATCTCTGGGGCCAACGTCCTGACTTTC. It specifies CASSQDFISGANVLTF.

The J gene is TRBJ2-3, the V gene TRBV7-2; TRBD2 aligns across 12 bases. Losses at the gene ends were 4 bases for V and 4 bases for J; bases not matched to a gene: 3. The CDR3 consists of 15 residues. Looked up from germline, CDR1 is SGHTA and CDR2 is FQGNSA. As DNA, the CDR3 is TGTGCCAGCAGCTGGACTAGCGGGAAGTCAGATACGCAGTATTTT. As protein: CASSWTSGKSDTQYF.

The chain uses TRBV2 and TRBJ1-2; D uncertain. The germline V gene encodes CDR1 SNHLY and CDR2 FYNNEI. Deletions cut 3 bases from V and 7 bases from J, with 12 bases between. There are 13 residues in the CDR3. CDR3: CASSEEGDGGYTF. The CDR3 region has the DNA TGTGCCAGCAGTGAGGAGGGTGATGGTGGCTACACCTTC.

By sample share, this clone is medium-sized. V and J are TRBV7-2 and TRBJ2-6; TRBD2 might be the D (5 bases). V was trimmed by 5 bases and J by 4 bases, leaving 12 bases between them. This CDR3 spans 15 amino acids. Germline CDR1 is SGHTA and CDR2 is FQGNSA. This chain's CDR3 is CASSAGGSGANVLTF. In DNA form, the CDR3 reads TGTGCCAGCAGCGCCGGAGGCTCCGGGGCCAACGTCCTGACTTTC.

The chain is built from TRBV28 and TRBJ2-1; TRBD1 is a possible D gene (5 bases). V was shortened by 4 bases and J by 9 bases, with 10 bases between the two germline ends. The CDR3 totals 12 residues. Germline lookup yields CDR1 MDHEN and CDR2 SYDVKM. This CDR3 is CASSWGLLEQFF. DNA for the CDR3: TGTGCCAGCAGTTGGGGCTTACTTGAGCAGTTCTTC.